The clone carrying this T cell receptor (beta chain) showed up many times. What it binds is not known. This entry belongs to a study of T cells after yellow fever vaccination. Study results and caveats: A weaker but faster secondary response was observed, peaking on day 5 versus 15. The bulk population could contribute abundant contaminating clonotypes to FACS-sorted repertoires.

Germline lookup yields CDR1 SQVTM and CDR2 ANQGSEA. CDR3 length: 13 residues. V was pared by 1 base and J by 8 bases, with 12 bases between. TCRdb ran MiXCR on the 5' RACE reads and lists one entry per CDR3 protein. This sample has 200,000 to 250,000 distinct CDR3 sequences; approximately 3.3% occur once, and the top ten carry around 3%. The origin of this receptor is a man in his late teens or twenties who received the YFV17D yellow fever vaccine. This chain uses TRBV29-1 with TRBJ2-1, with unresolved D. The sample consisted of CD4+ T cells sorted from PBMCs, taken 10 days after the yellow fever booster vaccination. The DNA of the CDR3 is TGCAGCGTTGAAGCAGACTTAGCATATGAGCAGTTCTTC. This codes for CSVEADLAYEQFF.